Listed below are T cell receptor beta chains from one sample, sequenced in a study of OX40 agonist ivuxolimab in advanced cancers. Measured with immunoSEQ multiplex PCR; TCRdb has only the in-frame clones, and not every one. The sample lists tens of thousands of clones; 85% to 90% were seen once. The material was CD4+ or CD8+ T cells sorted from blood, obtained in a trial of the OX40 agonist ivuxolimab. Every receptor here comes from an adult with an advanced solid tumor such as melanoma, head and neck, liver or kidney cancer. Both conserved end residues are part of each CDR3. A D gene is named only where the DNA matches it firmly. Some rows mark clone size as missing; the rest say once, few, many or name a class of expanded clone.

>few|TRBV6-6|16|TRBJ2-7|.
CASSPLGGTGSYEQYF
TGTGCCAGCAGCCCACTCGGAGGGACTGGCTCCTACGAGCAGTACTTC
>.|TRBV6-1|13|TRBJ1-2|TRBD1
CASTVTGEHGYTF
TGTGCCAGCACCGTGACAGGGGAACATGGCTACACCTTC
>.|TRBV29-1|13|TRBJ1-1|.
CSVYRGGRAEAFF
TGCAGCGTTTACCGGGGGGGTCGGGCTGAAGCTTTCTTT
>.|TRBV5-6|14|TRBJ2-7|.
CASSSGTEALGQYF
TGTGCCAGCAGCTCCGGGACTGAGGCTCTTGGGCAGTACTTC
>.|TRBV27|14|TRBJ1-2|.
CASSLSPGIYGYTF
TGTGCCAGCAGTTTATCACCGGGGATCTATGGCTACACCTTC
>.|TRBV11-3|16|TRBJ1-1|.
CASSLAGQLQNTEAFF
TGTGCCAGCAGCTTAGCAGGACAGCTCCAGAACACTGAAGCTTTCTTT
>.|TRBV27|15|TRBJ2-7|.
CASSALGTGTYEQYF
TGTGCCAGCAGTGCCCTCGGGACGGGGACTTACGAGCAGTACTTC
>.|TRBV7-2|13|TRBJ1-2|.
CASSTRHNYGYTF
TGTGCCAGCAGCACCCGACATAACTATGGCTACACCTTC
>.|TRBV19|16|TRBJ1-6|TRBD1
CASTAGGTGVNSPLHF
TGTGCCAGTACAGCCGGGGGGACAGGGGTTAATTCACCCCTCCACTTT
>.|TRBV5-1|14|TRBJ2-5|TRBD1
CASSLGQGQETQYF
TGCGCCAGCAGCTTAGGACAGGGACAAGAGACCCAGTACTTC
>.|TRBV5-1|13|TRBJ1-5|.
CASRMGRNQPQHF
TGCGCCAGCAGAATGGGCAGAAATCAGCCCCAGCATTTT
>.|TRBV2|15|TRBJ1-5|.
CASSEWGDIGQPQHF
TGTGCCAGCAGTGAATGGGGGGACATCGGCCAGCCCCAGCATTTT
>.|TRBV7-3|15|TRBJ2-5|TRBD1
CASSLTSGQGETQYF
TGTGCCAGCAGCTTAACTTCAGGACAGGGAGAGACCCAGTACTTC
>few|TRBV2|13|TRBJ2-7|.
CASSQLGSYEQYF
TGTGCCAGCAGTCAACTGGGCTCCTACGAGCAGTACTTC
>.|TRBV27|15|TRBJ2-7|.
CASSYDLGLSYEQYF
TGTGCCAGCAGTTACGATCTGGGCCTCTCCTACGAGCAGTACTTC
>.|TRBV5-8|12|TRBJ1-2|.
CASSLQVYGYTF
TGTGCCAGCAGCTTGCAGGTCTATGGCTACACCTTC
>.|TRBV7-9|14|TRBJ1-2|TRBD1
CASSYGQAGYGYTF
TGTGCCAGCAGCTATGGACAGGCGGGCTATGGCTACACCTTC
>.|TRBV12-5|15|TRBJ1-1|TRBD1
CASGLGTGVNTEAFF
TGTGCTAGTGGTTTGGGGACAGGGGTGAACACTGAAGCTTTCTTT
>.|TRBV7-2|16|TRBJ2-1|TRBD2
CASSRTGAGGLNEQFF
TGTGCCAGCAGCCGGACGGGGGCGGGAGGGTTGAATGAGCAGTTCTTC
>.|TRBV27|15|TRBJ1-5|.
CASRTGSSGNQPQHF
TGTGCCAGCAGGACAGGATCATCTGGTAATCAGCCCCAGCATTTT
>.|TRBV9|14|TRBJ2-7|.
CASSVGTATYEQYF
TGTGCCAGCAGCGTGGGGACTGCTACCTACGAGCAGTACTTC
>.|TRBV5-1|13|TRBJ2-2|.
CASSLKAPGELFF
TGCGCCAGCAGCTTGAAAGCTCCCGGGGAGCTGTTTTTT
>.|TRBV19|14|TRBJ1-3|.
CASNAGPSGNTIYF
TGTGCCAGTAATGCAGGACCCTCTGGAAACACCATATATTTT
>few|TRBV25-1|14|TRBJ2-6|.
CASSDRSGANVLTF
TGTGCCAGCAGTGACAGGTCTGGGGCCAACGTCCTGACTTTC
>.|TRBV5-1|15|TRBJ2-1|.
CAKLLAESSYNEQFF
TGCGCCAAACTATTGGCGGAGAGCTCCTACAATGAGCAGTTCTTC
>.|TRBV6-6|14|TRBJ1-1|.
CASTLSGEATEAFF
TGTGCCAGCACCCTTAGTGGCGAGGCCACTGAAGCTTTCTTT
>.|TRBV10-2|12|TRBJ1-1|.
CASNDLTTEAFF
TGCGCCAGCAATGACCTGACCACTGAAGCTTTCTTT
>.|TRBV5-1|14|TRBJ2-5|TRBD2
CASSTGTTQETQYF
TGCGCCAGCAGCACCGGGACTACACAAGAGACCCAGTACTTC
>.|TRBV5-5|15|TRBJ1-1|.
CASSYRGEMNTEAFF
TGTGCCAGCAGCTATAGGGGGGAAATGAACACTGAAGCTTTCTTT
>.|TRBV19|12|TRBJ1-2|.
CASSPPGEKKTF
TGTGCCAGTAGTCCCCCGGGGGAGAAGAAGACCTTC
>.|TRBV27|14|TRBJ2-1|.
CASSRYAAYNEQFF
TGTGCCAGCAGTAGGTACGCGGCCTACAATGAGCAGTTCTTC
>.|TRBV28|14|TRBJ1-5|.
CASSLTGGNQPQHF
TGTGCCAGCAGCCTTACGGGTGGCAATCAGCCCCAGCATTTT
>.|TRBV2|12|TRBJ2-7|.
CASSDNSYEQYF
TGTGCCAGCAGTGACAACTCCTACGAGCAGTACTTC
>.|TRBV19|13|TRBJ1-6|.
CASSIPANSPLHF
TGTGCCAGTAGTATTCCGGCCAATTCACCCCTCCACTTT
>.|TRBV19|14|TRBJ2-1|.
CASSTADPRGEQFF
TGTGCCAGTAGTACGGCGGACCCGAGAGGGGAGCAGTTCTTC
>.|TRBV19|15|TRBJ1-5|.
CASTPGNTNNQPQHF
TGTGCCAGTACCCCCGGGAACACCAACAATCAGCCCCAGCATTTT
>.|TRBV15|14|TRBJ2-2|.
CATSRDRNTGELFF
TGTGCCACCAGCAGAGACAGGAACACCGGGGAGCTGTTTTTT
>once|TRBV5-1|13|TRBJ2-7|.
CASSLGTFYEQYF
TGCGCCAGCAGCCTAGGGACTTTCTACGAGCAGTACTTC
>.|TRBV11-3|13|TRBJ2-1|TRBD2
CASSLVLAGNSFF
TGTGCCAGCAGCTTAGTCCTAGCGGGGAACTCGTTCTTC
>.|TRBV10-1|11|TRBJ1-1|.
CASSTGTEAFF
TGCGCCAGCAGCACAGGGACAGAAGCTTTCTTT
>.|TRBV27|12|TRBJ2-3|.
CASSTRGSTQYF
TGTGCCAGCAGTACAAGAGGGAGTACGCAGTATTTT
>.|TRBV7-3|13|TRBJ2-5|.
CASSLGAGETQYF
TGTGCCAGCAGCTTAGGGGCAGGGGAGACCCAGTACTTC
>.|TRBV7-2|13|TRBJ1-2|.
CASARQGTNGYTF
TGTGCCAGTGCCCGGCAGGGGACGAATGGCTACACCTTC
>.|TRBV7-9|17|TRBJ2-1|TRBD2
CASSLTTPSGGGNEQFF
TGTGCCAGCAGCTTAACGACCCCTAGCGGGGGGGGCAATGAGCAGTTCTTC
>.|TRBV6-5|14|TRBJ2-1|TRBD1
CASSYSRTGAPQFF
TGTGCCAGCAGTTACTCGAGGACAGGGGCCCCCCAGTTCTTC
>.|TRBV6-4|13|TRBJ1-5|.
CASSDGGRQPQHF
TGTGCCAGCAGTGACGGGGGCCGTCAGCCCCAGCATTTT
>.|TRBV5-1|15|TRBJ2-1|TRBD2
CASSWGLAGYNEQFF
TGCGCCAGCAGCTGGGGGCTAGCGGGCTACAATGAGCAGTTCTTC
>.|TRBV5-6|15|TRBJ2-7|TRBD2
CASSQPGGTSVEQYF
TGTGCCAGCAGCCAGCCCGGGGGGACTAGCGTCGAGCAGTACTTC
>.|TRBV9|13|TRBJ2-2|.
CASSVVAAGELFF
TGTGCCAGCAGCGTAGTAGCGGCCGGGGAGCTGTTTTTT
>.|TRBV28|17|TRBJ2-6|.
CASRRESGSIGANVLTF
TGTGCCAGCCGGAGGGAGTCCGGGTCAATCGGGGCCAACGTCCTGACTTTC
>.|TRBV10-1|15|TRBJ2-2|.
CASSRTPGGSGELFF
TGCGCCAGCAGTCGAACCCCTGGGGGCTCGGGGGAGCTGTTTTTT
>once|TRBV13|13|TRBJ1-1|.
CASSHNRETEAFF
TGTGCCAGCAGCCACAACAGGGAGACTGAAGCTTTCTTT